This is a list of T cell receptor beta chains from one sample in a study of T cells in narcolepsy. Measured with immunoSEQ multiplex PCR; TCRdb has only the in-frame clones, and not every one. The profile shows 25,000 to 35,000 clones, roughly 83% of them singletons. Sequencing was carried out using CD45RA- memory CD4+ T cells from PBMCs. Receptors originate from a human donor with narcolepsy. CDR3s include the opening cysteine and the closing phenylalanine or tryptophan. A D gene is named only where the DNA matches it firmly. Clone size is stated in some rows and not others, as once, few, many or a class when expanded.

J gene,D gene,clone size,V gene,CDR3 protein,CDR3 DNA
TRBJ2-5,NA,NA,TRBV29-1,CSVAGIGETQYF,TGCAGCGTTGCGGGTATCGGAGAGACCCAGTACTTC
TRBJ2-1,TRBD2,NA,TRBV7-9,CASSPPFREGNEQFF,TGTGCCAGCAGCCCCCCGTTTAGGGAGGGCAATGAGCAGTTCTTC
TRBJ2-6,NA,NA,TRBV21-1,CASSKAGGSFSSGANVLTF,TGTGCCAGCAGCAAAGCTGGGGGCTCATTCTCCTCTGGGGCCAACGTCCTGACTTTC
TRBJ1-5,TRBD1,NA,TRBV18,CASSPAGQGQPQHF,TGTGCCAGCTCACCAGCTGGACAGGGCCAGCCCCAGCATTTT
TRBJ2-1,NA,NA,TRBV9,CASSVDPGWALGAYNEQFF,TGTGCCAGCAGCGTAGACCCAGGTTGGGCCCTCGGGGCCTACAATGAGCAGTTCTTC
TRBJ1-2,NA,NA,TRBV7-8,CASSSRDTSYGYTF,TGTGCCAGCAGCTCACGAGACACCTCCTATGGCTACACCTTC
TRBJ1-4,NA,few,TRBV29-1,CSVRGSTNEKLFF,TGCAGCGTCAGGGGCTCAACTAATGAAAAACTGTTTTTT
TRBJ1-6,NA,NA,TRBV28,CASSLKGFPLHF,TGTGCCAGCAGTTTGAAGGGGTTTCCCCTCCACTTT
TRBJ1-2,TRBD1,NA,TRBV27,CASRGWGQTNYGYAF,TGTGCCAGCAGAGGATGGGGACAGACTAACTATGGCTACGCCTTC
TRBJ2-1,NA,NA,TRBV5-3,CARSNREYNEQFF,TGTGCCAGAAGCAACAGGGAGTACAATGAGCAGTTCTTC
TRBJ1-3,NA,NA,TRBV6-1,CASSQNLPSGNTIYF,TGTGCCAGCAGTCAAAACCTGCCCTCTGGAAACACCATATATTTT
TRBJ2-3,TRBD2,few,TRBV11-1,CASSPRVAGSTDTQYF,TGTGCCAGCAGCCCCAGGGTAGCGGGATCCACAGATACGCAGTATTTT
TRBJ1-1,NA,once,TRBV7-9,CASSAGTGHTEAFF,TGTGCCAGCAGCGCCGGGACGGGTCACACTGAAGCTTTCTTT
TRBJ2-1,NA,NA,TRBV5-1,CASSLDRDNEQFF,TGCGCCAGCAGCTTGGACAGGGACAATGAGCAGTTCTTC
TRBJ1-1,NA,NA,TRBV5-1,CASSLLGEAFF,TGCGCCAGCAGCTTGCTGGGGGAAGCTTTCTTT
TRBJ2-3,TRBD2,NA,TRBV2,CASSDLVTMTSGRGRGTDTQYF,TGTGCCAGCAGTGACCTAGTAACCATGACTAGCGGGAGAGGTCGGGGCACAGATACGCAGTATTTT
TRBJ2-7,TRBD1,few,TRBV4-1,CASSRALTGTGGGEQYF,TGCGCCAGCAGCCGAGCACTTACCGGGACAGGGGGCGGCGAGCAGTACTTC
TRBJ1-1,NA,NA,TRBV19,CASNTGFTEAFF,TGTGCCAGTAATACAGGGTTCACTGAAGCTTTCTTT
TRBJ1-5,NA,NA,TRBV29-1,CSVRSESNQPQHF,TGCAGCGTTAGAAGTGAGAGCAATCAGCCCCAGCATTTT
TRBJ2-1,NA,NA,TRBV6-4,CASGVLDHSYNEQFF,TGTGCCAGCGGGGTTCTCGACCACTCCTACAATGAGCAGTTCTTC
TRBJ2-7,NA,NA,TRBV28,CASSLGTLRGLNEQYF,TGTGCCAGCAGTTTAGGTACCCTCCGAGGGCTCAACGAGCAGTACTTC
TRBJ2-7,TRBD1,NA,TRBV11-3,CASSLRGLSDYEQYF,TGTGCCAGCAGCTTGAGGGGGCTTTCAGACTACGAGCAGTACTTC
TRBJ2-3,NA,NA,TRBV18,CASSPGYSTDTQYF,TGTGCCAGCTCACCCGGCTATAGCACAGATACGCAGTATTTT
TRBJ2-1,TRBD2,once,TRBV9,CASSSTSGSGLDEQFF,TGTGCCAGCAGTTCGACTAGCGGGAGTGGTCTGGATGAGCAGTTCTTC
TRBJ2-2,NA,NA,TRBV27,CASSLKPVRSAGELFF,TGTGCCAGCAGTTTAAAACCAGTAAGGTCGGCCGGGGAGCTGTTTTTT
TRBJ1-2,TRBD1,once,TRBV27,CASRGGGYGYTF,TGTGCCAGCAGAGGGGGCGGCTATGGCTACACCTTC
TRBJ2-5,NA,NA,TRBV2,CASSGQGMLETQYF,TGTGCCAGCAGCGGGCAGGGGATGTTAGAGACCCAGTACTTC
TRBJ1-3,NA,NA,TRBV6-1,CASWGAAGNTIYF,TGTGCCAGCTGGGGGGCGGCTGGAAACACCATATACTTT
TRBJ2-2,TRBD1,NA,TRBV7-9,CASSQPGTANTGELFF,TGTGCCAGCAGCCAACCTGGGACAGCGAACACCGGGGAGCTGTTTTTT
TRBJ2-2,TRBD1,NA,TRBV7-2,CASSLDSAGGAAGELFF,TGTGCCAGCAGCTTAGATTCCGCAGGGGGCGCAGCCGGGGAGCTGTTTTTT
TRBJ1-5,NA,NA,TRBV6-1,CASSEWPPSGASGNQPQHF,TGTGCCAGCAGTGAGTGGCCACCCTCTGGGGCTTCGGGCAATCAGCCCCAGCATTTT
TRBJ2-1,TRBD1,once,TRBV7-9,CASSLEGTGANEQFF,TGTGCCAGCAGCTTAGAAGGGACAGGGGCTAATGAGCAGTTCTTC
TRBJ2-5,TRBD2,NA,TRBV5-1,CASSLELAGGPETQYF,TGCGCCAGCAGCTTGGAACTAGCGGGAGGGCCGGAGACCCAGTACTTC
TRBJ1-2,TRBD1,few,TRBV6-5,CASSKDRVAGYTF,TGTGCCAGCAGTAAAGACAGGGTCGCGGGCTACACCTTC
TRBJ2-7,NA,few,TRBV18,CASSPLTGGDEQYF,TGTGCCAGCTCACCACTAACCGGAGGGGACGAGCAGTACTTC
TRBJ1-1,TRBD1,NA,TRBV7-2,CASSADVRTGAYREAFF,TGTGCCAGCAGTGCGGACGTTAGGACAGGGGCATACCGTGAAGCTTTCTTT
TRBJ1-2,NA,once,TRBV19,CASSTPGGRYGYTF,TGTGCCAGTAGTACCCCGGGGGGCCGGTATGGCTACACCTTC
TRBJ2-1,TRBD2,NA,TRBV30,CAWRTAGGQNEQFF,TGTGCCTGGAGAACGGCGGGAGGTCAAAATGAGCAGTTCTTC
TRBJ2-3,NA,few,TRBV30,CAWSLGTDTQYF,TGTGCCTGGAGCCTGGGCACAGATACGCAGTATTTT
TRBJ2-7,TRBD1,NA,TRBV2,CASSGGQGANYYEQYF,TGTGCCAGCAGTGGGGGACAGGGGGCGAATTACTACGAGCAGTACTTC
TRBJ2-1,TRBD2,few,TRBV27,CASRKAGLAGINEQFF,TGTGCCAGCAGGAAGGCAGGACTAGCGGGCATCAATGAGCAGTTCTTC
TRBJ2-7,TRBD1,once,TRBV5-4,CASSIPGQGTSYEQYF,TGTGCCAGCAGCATACCGGGACAGGGGACCTCCTACGAGCAGTACTTC